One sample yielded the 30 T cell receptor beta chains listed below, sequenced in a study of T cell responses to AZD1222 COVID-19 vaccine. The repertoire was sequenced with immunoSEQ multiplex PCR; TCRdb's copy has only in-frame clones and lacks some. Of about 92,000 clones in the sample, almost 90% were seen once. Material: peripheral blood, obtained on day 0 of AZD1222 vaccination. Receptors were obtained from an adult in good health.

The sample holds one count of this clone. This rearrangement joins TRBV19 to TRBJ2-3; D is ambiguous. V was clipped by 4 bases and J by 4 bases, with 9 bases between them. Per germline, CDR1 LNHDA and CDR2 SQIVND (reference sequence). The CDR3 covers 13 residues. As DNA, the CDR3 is TGTGCCAGTAGTAAGCAAGAGGCAGATACGCAGTATTTT. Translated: CASSKQEADTQYF. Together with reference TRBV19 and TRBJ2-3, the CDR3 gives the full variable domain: DGGITQSPKYLFRKEGQNVTLSCEQNLNHDAMYWYRQDPGQGLRLIYYSQIVNDFQKGDIAEGYSVSREKKESFPLTVTSAQKNPTAFYLCASSKQEADTQYFGPGTRLTVL.

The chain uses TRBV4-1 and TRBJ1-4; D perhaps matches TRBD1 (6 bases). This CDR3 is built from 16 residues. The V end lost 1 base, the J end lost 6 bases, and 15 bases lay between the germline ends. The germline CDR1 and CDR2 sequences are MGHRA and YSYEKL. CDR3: CASSQGPGALDEKLFF. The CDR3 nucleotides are TGCGCCAGCAGCCAAGGTCCAGGGGCTTTAGATGAAAAACTGTTTTTT.

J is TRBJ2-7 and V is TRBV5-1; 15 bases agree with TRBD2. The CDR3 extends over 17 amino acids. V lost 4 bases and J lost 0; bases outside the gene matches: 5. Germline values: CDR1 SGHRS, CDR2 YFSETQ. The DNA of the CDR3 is TGCGCCAGCAGCCGCGGACTAGCGGGAGGGCCCTCCTACGAGCAGTACTTC. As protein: CASSRGLAGGPSYEQYF.

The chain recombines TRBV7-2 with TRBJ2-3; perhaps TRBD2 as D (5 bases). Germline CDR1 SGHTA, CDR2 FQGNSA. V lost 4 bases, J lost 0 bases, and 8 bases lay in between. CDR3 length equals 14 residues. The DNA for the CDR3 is TGTGCCAGCAGCTCAGCGGACAGCACAGATACGCAGTATTTT. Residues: CASSSADSTDTQYF. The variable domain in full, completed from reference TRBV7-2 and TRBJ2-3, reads GAGVSQSPSNKVTEKGKDVELRCDPISGHTALYWYRQSLGQGLEFLIYFQGNSAPDKSGLPSDRFSAERTGGSVSTLTIQRTQQEDSAVYLCASSSADSTDTQYFGPGTRLTVL.

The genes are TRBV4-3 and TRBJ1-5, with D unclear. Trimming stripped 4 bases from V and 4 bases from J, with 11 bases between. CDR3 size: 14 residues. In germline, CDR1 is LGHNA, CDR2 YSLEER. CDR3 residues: CASSPMRDNQPQHF. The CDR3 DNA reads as TGCGCCAGCAGCCCCATGCGGGATAATCAGCCCCAGCATTTT.

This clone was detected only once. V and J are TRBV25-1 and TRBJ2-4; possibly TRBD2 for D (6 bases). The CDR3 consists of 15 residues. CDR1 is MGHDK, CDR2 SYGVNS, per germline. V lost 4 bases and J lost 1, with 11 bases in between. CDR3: CASSVGAGAKNIQYF. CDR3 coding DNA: TGTGCCAGCAGTGTAGGGGCGGGGGCCAAAAACATTCAGTACTTC.

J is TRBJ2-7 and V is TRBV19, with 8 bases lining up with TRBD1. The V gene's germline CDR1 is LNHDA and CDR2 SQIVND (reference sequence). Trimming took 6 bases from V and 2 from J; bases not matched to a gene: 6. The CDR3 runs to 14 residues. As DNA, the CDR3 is TGTGCCAGTAGCGACAGGGGTAGGACCTACGAGCAGTACTTC. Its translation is CASSDRGRTYEQYF.

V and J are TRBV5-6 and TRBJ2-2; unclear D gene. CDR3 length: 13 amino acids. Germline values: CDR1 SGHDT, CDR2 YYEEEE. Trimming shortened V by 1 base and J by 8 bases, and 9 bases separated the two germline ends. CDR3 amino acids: CASSLQLSGELFF. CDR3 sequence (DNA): TGTGCCAGCAGCTTGCAGTTATCGGGGGAGCTGTTTTTT. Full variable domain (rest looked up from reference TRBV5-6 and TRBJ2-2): DAGVTQSPTHLIKTRGQQVTLRCSPKSGHDTVSWYQQALGQGPQFIFQYYEEEERQRGNFPDRFSGHQFPNYSSELNVNALLLGDSALYLCASSLQLSGELFFGEGSRLTVL.

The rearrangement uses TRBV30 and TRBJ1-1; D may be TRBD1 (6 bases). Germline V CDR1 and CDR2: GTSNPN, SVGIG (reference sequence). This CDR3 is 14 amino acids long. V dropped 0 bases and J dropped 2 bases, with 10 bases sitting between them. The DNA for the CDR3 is TGTGCCTGGAGTGTAGGGGGGAGTAACACTGAAGCTTTCTTT. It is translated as CAWSVGGSNTEAFF.

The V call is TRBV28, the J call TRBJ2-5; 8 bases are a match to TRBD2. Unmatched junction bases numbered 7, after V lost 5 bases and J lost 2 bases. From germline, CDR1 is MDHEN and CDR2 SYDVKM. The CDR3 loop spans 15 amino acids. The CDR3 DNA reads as TGTGCCAGCAGTGGACCGGGACTAGTTCAAGAGACCCAGTACTTC. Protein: CASSGPGLVQETQYF.

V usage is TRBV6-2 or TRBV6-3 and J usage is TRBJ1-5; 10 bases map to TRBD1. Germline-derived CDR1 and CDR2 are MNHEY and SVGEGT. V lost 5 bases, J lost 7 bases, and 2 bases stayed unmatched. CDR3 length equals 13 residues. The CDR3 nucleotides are TGTGCCAGCAGTCGGACAGGGGGACAGCCCCAGCATTTT. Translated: CASSRTGGQPQHF.

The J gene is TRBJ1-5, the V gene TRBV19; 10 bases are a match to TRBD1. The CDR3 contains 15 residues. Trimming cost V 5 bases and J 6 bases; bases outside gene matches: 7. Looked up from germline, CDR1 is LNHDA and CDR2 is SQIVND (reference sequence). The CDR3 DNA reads TGTGCCAGTAGTTCACCGGACAGGGGGGTTCAGCCCCAGCATTTT. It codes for CASSSPDRGVQPQHF.

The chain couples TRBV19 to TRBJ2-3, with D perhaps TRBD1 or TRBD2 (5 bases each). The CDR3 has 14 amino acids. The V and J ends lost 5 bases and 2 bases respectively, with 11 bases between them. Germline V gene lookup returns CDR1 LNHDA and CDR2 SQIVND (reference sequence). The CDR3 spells CASSPGTVTDTQYF. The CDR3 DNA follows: TGTGCCAGTAGTCCCGGGACGGTCACAGATACGCAGTATTTT.

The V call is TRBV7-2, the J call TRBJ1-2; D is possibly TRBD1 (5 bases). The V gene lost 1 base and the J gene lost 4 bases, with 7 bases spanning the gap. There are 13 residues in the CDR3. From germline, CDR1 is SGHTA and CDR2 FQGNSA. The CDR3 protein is CASSLGDGYGYTF. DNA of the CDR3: TGTGCCAGCAGCTTAGGGGACGGCTATGGCTACACCTTC.

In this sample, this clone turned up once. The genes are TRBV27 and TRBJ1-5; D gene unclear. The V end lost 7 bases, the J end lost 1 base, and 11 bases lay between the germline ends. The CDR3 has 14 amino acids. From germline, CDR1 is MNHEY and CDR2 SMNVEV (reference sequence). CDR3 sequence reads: CASNRDGSNQPQHF. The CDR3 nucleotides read TGTGCCAGCAACCGCGACGGAAGCAATCAGCCCCAGCATTTT.

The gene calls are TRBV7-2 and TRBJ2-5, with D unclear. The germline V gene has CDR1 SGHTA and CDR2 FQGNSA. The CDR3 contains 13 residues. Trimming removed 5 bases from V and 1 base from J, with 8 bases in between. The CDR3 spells CASSRSFQETQYF. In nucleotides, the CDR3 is TGTGCCAGCAGCCGATCCTTCCAAGAGACCCAGTACTTC. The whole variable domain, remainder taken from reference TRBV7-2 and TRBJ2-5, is GAGVSQSPSNKVTEKGKDVELRCDPISGHTALYWYRQSLGQGLEFLIYFQGNSAPDKSGLPSDRFSAERTGGSVSTLTIQRTQQEDSAVYLCASSRSFQETQYFGPGTRLLVL.

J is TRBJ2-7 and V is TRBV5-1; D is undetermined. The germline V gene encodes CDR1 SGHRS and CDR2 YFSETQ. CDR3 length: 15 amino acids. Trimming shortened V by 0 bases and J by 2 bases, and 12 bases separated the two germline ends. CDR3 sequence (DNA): TGCGCCAGCAGCTTGGAGAGTAGAAGTACCTACGAGCAGTACTTC. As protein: CASSLESRSTYEQYF.

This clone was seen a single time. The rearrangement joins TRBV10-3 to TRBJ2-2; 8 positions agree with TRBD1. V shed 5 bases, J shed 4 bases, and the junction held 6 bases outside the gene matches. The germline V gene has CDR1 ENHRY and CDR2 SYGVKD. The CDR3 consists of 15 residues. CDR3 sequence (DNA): TGTGCCATCAGTCGGCAGGGGGCGACCACCGGGGAGCTGTTTTTT. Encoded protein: CAISRQGATTGELFF.

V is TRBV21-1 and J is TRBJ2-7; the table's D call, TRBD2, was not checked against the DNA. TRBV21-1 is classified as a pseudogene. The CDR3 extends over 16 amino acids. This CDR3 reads CASSRPGTSDSYEQYF. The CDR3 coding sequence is TGTGCCAGCAGCAGACCCGGGACTAGCGACTCCTACGAGCAGTACTTC.

CDR3 nucleotide sequence: TGTGCCAGCAGCTTTCGAGACAGCTACAATGAGCAGTTCTTC. Its translation: CASSFRDSYNEQFF. The gene calls are TRBV11-3 and TRBJ2-1; tentatively, D is TRBD1 (5 bases). The CDR3 loop spans 14 amino acids. V dropped 3 bases and J dropped 3 bases, with 9 bases sitting between them. CDR1 SGHNT and CDR2 YENEEA come from the germline V gene.

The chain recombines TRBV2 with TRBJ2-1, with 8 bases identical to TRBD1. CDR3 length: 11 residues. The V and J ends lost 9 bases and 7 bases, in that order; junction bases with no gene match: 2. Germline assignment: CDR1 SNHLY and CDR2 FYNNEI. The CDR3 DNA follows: TGTGCCAGTCAGGGGGCTAATGAGCAGTTCTTC. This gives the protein CASQGANEQFF.

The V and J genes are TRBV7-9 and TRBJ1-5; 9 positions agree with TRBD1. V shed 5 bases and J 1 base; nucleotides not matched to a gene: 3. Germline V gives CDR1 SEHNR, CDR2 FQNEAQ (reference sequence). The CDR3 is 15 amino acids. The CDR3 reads CASSRTGESNQPQHF. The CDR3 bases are TGTGCCAGCAGCAGGACAGGGGAGAGCAATCAGCCCCAGCATTTT.

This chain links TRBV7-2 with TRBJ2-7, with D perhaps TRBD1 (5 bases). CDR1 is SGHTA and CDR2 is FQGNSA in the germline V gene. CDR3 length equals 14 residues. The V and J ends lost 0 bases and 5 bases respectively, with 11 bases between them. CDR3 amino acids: CASSLARGRNEQYF. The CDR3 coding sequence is TGTGCCAGCAGCTTAGCTAGGGGTCGTAACGAGCAGTACTTC.

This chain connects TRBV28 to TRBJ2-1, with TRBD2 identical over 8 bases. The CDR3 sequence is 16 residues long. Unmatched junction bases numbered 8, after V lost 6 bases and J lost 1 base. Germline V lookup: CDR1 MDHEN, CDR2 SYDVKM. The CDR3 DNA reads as TGTGCCAGCAGCTGGGGGGCGGGAGGTTCCTACAATGAGCAGTTCTTC. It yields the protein CASSWGAGGSYNEQFF.

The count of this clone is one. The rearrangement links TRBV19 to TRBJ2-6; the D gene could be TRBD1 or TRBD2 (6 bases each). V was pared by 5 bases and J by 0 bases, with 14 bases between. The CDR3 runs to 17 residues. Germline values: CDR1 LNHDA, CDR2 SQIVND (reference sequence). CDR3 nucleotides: TGTGCCAGTAGTGGAGGGGGAGCGCTCTCTGGGGCCAACGTCCTGACTTTC. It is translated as CASSGGGALSGANVLTF.

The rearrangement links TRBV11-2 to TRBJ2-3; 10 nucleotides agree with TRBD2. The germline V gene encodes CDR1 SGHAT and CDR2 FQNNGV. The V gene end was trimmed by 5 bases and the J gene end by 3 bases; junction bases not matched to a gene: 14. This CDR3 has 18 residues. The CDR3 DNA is TGTGCCAGCAGCCCGGGGACTAGCGTGAGCCGGGGGACAGATACGCAGTATTTT. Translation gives CASSPGTSVSRGTDTQYF.

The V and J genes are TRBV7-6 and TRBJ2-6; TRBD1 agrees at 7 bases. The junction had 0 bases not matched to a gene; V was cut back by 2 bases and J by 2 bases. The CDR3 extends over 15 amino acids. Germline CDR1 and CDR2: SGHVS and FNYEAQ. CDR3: CASSLQGAGANVLTF. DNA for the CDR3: TGTGCCAGCAGCTTACAGGGGGCTGGGGCCAACGTCCTGACTTTC.

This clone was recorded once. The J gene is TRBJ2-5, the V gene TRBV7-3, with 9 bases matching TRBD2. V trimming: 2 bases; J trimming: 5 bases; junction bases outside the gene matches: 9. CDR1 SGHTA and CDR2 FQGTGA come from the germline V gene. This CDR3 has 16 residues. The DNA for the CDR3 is TGTGCCAGCAGCTTAGGTGCGGGAGGGGCTTCGGAGACCCAGTACTTC. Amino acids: CASSLGAGGASETQYF.

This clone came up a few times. The CDR3 here is CASSLAPSPDSPLHF. In DNA form, the CDR3 reads TGTGCCAGCAGCTTGGCCCCGTCCCCAGATTCACCCCTCCACTTT. V gene TRBV5-4 combines with J gene TRBJ1-6; D gene unclear. The CDR3 runs to 15 residues. Trimming took off 0 bases at V and 8 bases at J, with 12 bases between the two ends. Germline CDR1 and CDR2: SGHNT and YYREEE (reference sequence).

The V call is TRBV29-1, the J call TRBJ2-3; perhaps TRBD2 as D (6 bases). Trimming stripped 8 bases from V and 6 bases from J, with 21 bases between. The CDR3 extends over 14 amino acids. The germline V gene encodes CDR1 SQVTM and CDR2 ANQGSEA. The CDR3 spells CSSGRGITADTQYF. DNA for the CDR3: TGCAGCTCTGGACGGGGGATCACCGCGGATACGCAGTATTTT.